This entry lists 23 T cell receptor beta chains sequenced from one sample in a study of OX40 agonist ivuxolimab in advanced cancers. The repertoire was sequenced with immunoSEQ multiplex PCR; TCRdb's copy has only in-frame clones and lacks some. The table has 90,000 to 120,000 clones, roughly 90% seen once. The material sequenced was CD4+ or CD8+ T cells sorted from blood, taken in a trial of the OX40 agonist ivuxolimab. The receptor set was obtained from an adult with an advanced solid tumor such as melanoma, head and neck, liver or kidney cancer.

J is TRBJ1-1 and V is TRBV5-1; TRBD1 might be the D (6 bases). The CDR3 contains 16 residues. Between the trimmed V and J ends, which lost 0 bases and 2 bases, there was a span of 14 bases. CDR1 is SGHRS, CDR2 YFSETQ, per germline. Here the CDR3 reads CASSLAGGQDNTEAFF. CDR3 DNA sequence: TGCGCCAGCAGCTTGGCTGGGGGGCAGGATAACACTGAAGCTTTCTTT.

This chain uses TRBV9 with TRBJ2-7; D not certain. Trimming took 1 base from V and 0 from J, leaving 8 bases between them. CDR1 SGDLS and CDR2 YYNGEE come from the germline V gene. The CDR3 has 14 residues. The CDR3 DNA reads TGTGCCAGCAGCGTAACACAGAGCTCCTACGAGCAGTACTTC. Translating it yields CASSVTQSSYEQYF.

The J gene is TRBJ1-5, the V gene TRBV6-6; the D gene is possibly TRBD1 (5 bases). Trimming removed 8 bases from V and 5 bases from J, with 13 bases in between. The CDR3 extends over 13 amino acids. Looked up from germline, CDR1 is MNHNY and CDR2 is SVGAGI (reference sequence). The CDR3 DNA reads TGTGCCAGCGTACCGGGGACCTATCAGCCCCAGCATTTT. Protein product: CASVPGTYQPQHF.

This rearrangement joins TRBV18 to TRBJ1-1, with D possibly TRBD1 on 5 matching bases. V was shortened by 4 bases and J by 1 base, with 13 bases between the two germline ends. The germline gives CDR1 KGHSH, CDR2 LQKENI. The CDR3 spans 15 residues. The DNA of the CDR3 is TGTGCCAGCTCACTTCAGGGAACGGGGAACACTGAAGCTTTCTTT. Protein product: CASSLQGTGNTEAFF.

V gene TRBV28 combines with J gene TRBJ2-7, with 11 positions matching TRBD2. Germline CDR1 is MDHEN and CDR2 is SYDVKM. J lost 3 bases, V lost 7 bases, and 11 bases had no gene match. There are 16 residues in the CDR3. The CDR3 protein is CASNFLAGGGIYEQYF. For the CDR3, the DNA is TGTGCCAGCAACTTTCTAGCGGGAGGAGGGATCTACGAGCAGTACTTC.

The chain links TRBV7-6 to TRBJ1-2, with D hard to call. The CDR3 runs to 8 residues. V was clipped by 5 bases and J by 13 bases, with 5 bases between them. CDR1 is SGHVS and CDR2 is FNYEAQ in the germline V gene. CDR3 DNA: TGTGCCAGCAGCCCGGGCACCTTC. It translates to CASSPGTF.

The chain is built from TRBV7-6 and TRBJ2-1; 7 bases agree with TRBD1. The CDR3 has 15 amino acids. J was trimmed by 4 bases and V by 0 bases; bases with no gene match: 3. Germline V gene lookup returns CDR1 SGHVS and CDR2 FNYEAQ. The chain's CDR3 is CASSLAGQSYNEQFF. As DNA, the CDR3 is TGTGCCAGCAGCTTAGCGGGACAGTCATACAATGAGCAGTTCTTC.

The V call is TRBV6-5, the J call TRBJ1-2; D ambiguous. This CDR3 has 13 amino acids. Trimming pared 9 bases from V and 4 bases from J, leaving 15 bases between. Germline V gives CDR1 MNHEY, CDR2 SVGAGI. CDR3 loop: CASSRVGPYGYTF. For the CDR3, the DNA is TGTGCCAGTTCGCGGGTGGGCCCCTATGGCTACACCTTC.

The chain uses TRBV5-1 and TRBJ1-3; D ambiguous. The CDR3 totals 16 residues. Trimming stripped 4 bases from V and 0 bases from J, with 14 bases between. The germline gives CDR1 SGHRS, CDR2 YFSETQ. The CDR3 sequence: CASSLRGWNSGNTIYF. In DNA form, the CDR3 reads TGCGCCAGCAGCCTTCGTGGGTGGAACTCTGGAAACACCATATATTTT.

The rearrangement uses TRBV20-1 and TRBJ1-2; no clear D. The CDR3 is made up of 11 amino acids. Looked up from germline, CDR1 is DFQATT and CDR2 is SNEGSKA (reference sequence). Trimming left V 7 bases short and J 3 bases short, with 9 bases between. The CDR3 region has the DNA TGCAGTGGAGACCCCGACTATGGCTACACCTTC. It encodes CSGDPDYGYTF.

J is TRBJ2-5 and V is TRBV5-1; 8 positions agree with TRBD1. Germline CDR1 reads SGHRS; CDR2 reads YFSETQ. V trimming: 3 bases; J trimming: 4 bases; junction bases outside the gene matches: 8. This CDR3 contains 15 residues. CDR3 residues: CASSSPDRAGETQYF. CDR3 bases: TGCGCCAGCAGCTCGCCGGACAGGGCTGGAGAGACCCAGTACTTC.

This chain uses TRBV11-2 with TRBJ2-1; the D call may be TRBD1 or TRBD2 (5 bases each). CDR3 size: 15 residues. V lost 5 bases and J lost 12, with 23 bases in between. Germline V gene data show CDR1 as SGHAT and CDR2 as FQNNGV. CDR3 sequence (DNA): TGTGCCAGCAGCCCTGAGCCGCAGGGATTCAGCGGGCAGTTCTTC. Residues: CASSPEPQGFSGQFF.

The chain links TRBV5-4 to TRBJ1-5; TRBD1 aligns across 7 bases. The length of the CDR3 is 14 residues. V lost 4 bases, J lost 4 bases, and 5 bases stayed unmatched. CDR1 is SGHNT and CDR2 is YYREEE in the germline V gene (reference sequence). The CDR3 reads CASSRQGGNQPQHF. The DNA for the CDR3 is TGTGCCAGCAGCAGACAGGGAGGTAATCAGCCCCAGCATTTT. Based on the CDR3 plus reference TRBV5-4 and TRBJ1-5, the full variable domain is ETGVTQSPTHLIKTRGQQVTLRCSSQSGHNTVSWYQQALGQGPQFIFQYYREEENGRGNFPPRFSGLQFPNYSSELNVNALELDDSALYLCASSRQGGNQPQHFGDGTRLSIL.

The chain uses TRBV19 and TRBJ1-2; TRBD1 matches at 9 bases. The V segment lost 5 bases and the J segment 4 bases; nucleotides outside the gene matches: 8. Germline V gene sequence: CDR1 LNHDA, CDR2 SQIVND (reference sequence). The CDR3 spans 15 residues. CDR3 in DNA: TGTGCCAGTAGTTTATCCGGACAGGGGCCCTATGGCTACACCTTC. As protein: CASSLSGQGPYGYTF.

The genes are TRBV11-2 and TRBJ2-6, with 10 bases fitting TRBD1. The CDR3 contains 17 residues. With V trimmed by 10 bases and J by 0 bases, 9 bases remained unmatched. In germline, CDR1 is SGHAT, CDR2 FQNNGV. In DNA, the CDR3 is TGTGCCACCCCCAGGGACAGGGGCACCTCTGGGGCCAACGTCCTGACTTTC. Protein sequence: CATPRDRGTSGANVLTF.

The chain carries TRBV5-1 and TRBJ2-5; 12 nucleotides align to TRBD2. There are 15 residues in the CDR3. In germline, CDR1 is SGHRS, CDR2 YFSETQ. V gave up 6 bases and J gave up 5 bases; unmatched junction bases: 8. This CDR3 is CASNPLAGGPETQYF. CDR3 nucleotide sequence: TGCGCCAGCAACCCACTAGCGGGAGGTCCCGAGACCCAGTACTTC.

This clone has only a few counts. The rearrangement uses TRBV6-6 and TRBJ2-7; D not resolved. This CDR3 is 13 amino acids long. Trimming cost V 6 bases and J 2 bases, with 11 bases left between them. Looked up from germline, CDR1 is MNHNY and CDR2 is SVGAGI (reference sequence). The CDR3 nucleotides are TGTGCCAGCAGGGGTGGGGAAGCCTACGAGCAGTACTTC. It codes for CASRGGEAYEQYF.

This chain joins TRBV10-3 and TRBJ1-1, with 8 positions matching TRBD1. The V segment lost 4 bases and the J segment 5 bases; nucleotides outside the gene matches: 3. Germline assignment: CDR1 ENHRY and CDR2 SYGVKD. CDR3 length equals 13 residues. The CDR3 reads CAISGQGSTEAFF. The CDR3 DNA is TGTGCCATCAGTGGACAGGGGAGTACTGAAGCTTTCTTT.

Here the CDR3 reads CASSAGTGLNEQFF. In DNA form, the CDR3 reads TGCGCCAGCAGTGCGGGGACAGGCCTAAATGAGCAGTTCTTC. The chain couples TRBV10-2 to TRBJ2-1, with 8 bases that match TRBD1. Germline CDR1 WSHSY, CDR2 SAAADI. CDR3 length: 14 amino acids. The V gene end was trimmed by 4 bases and the J gene end by 7 bases; junction bases not matched to a gene: 6.

CDR3 protein: CASSLLGQDLYEQYF. CDR3 nucleotides: TGTGCCAGCAGTTTATTGGGGCAAGATCTCTACGAGCAGTACTTC. This chain joins TRBV28 and TRBJ2-7, with D maybe TRBD1 (5 bases). Per germline, CDR1 MDHEN and CDR2 SYDVKM. The CDR3 runs 15 residues. V lost 1 base, J lost 3 bases, and 13 bases lay in between.

V usage is TRBV28 and J usage is TRBJ1-5; D not certain. Germline lookup yields CDR1 MDHEN and CDR2 SYDVKM. The CDR3 is 11 amino acids. Trimming cost V 2 bases and J 6 bases, with 2 bases left between them. This CDR3 is CASSLGQPQHF. The CDR3 DNA is TGTGCCAGCAGTTTAGGTCAGCCCCAGCATTTT.

The chain recombines TRBV19 with TRBJ2-7; TRBD1 aligns across 9 bases. The junction had 8 bases not matched to a gene; V was cut back by 7 bases and J by 4 bases. The CDR3 covers 14 residues. Germline V gene sequence: CDR1 LNHDA, CDR2 SQIVND (reference sequence). The CDR3 DNA sequence: TGTGCCAGTACACCCGGGACAGGGACTTACGAGCAGTACTTC. This gives the protein CASTPGTGTYEQYF.

The V and J genes are TRBV30 and TRBJ1-4; no clear D. Trimming cost V 2 bases and J 4 bases, with 5 bases left between them. The CDR3 loop spans 12 amino acids. Germline CDR1 is GTSNPN and CDR2 is SVGIG (reference sequence). CDR3 region: CAWSTGNEKLFF. CDR3 DNA sequence: TGTGCCTGGAGTACCGGTAATGAAAAACTGTTTTTT.